The clone carrying this T cell receptor beta chain has more than one count but fewer than ten. Its antigen is not known. Reverse transcribed after extraction, RNA yielded cDNA as the sequencing template. Profiled with immunoSEQ multiplex PCR; TCRdb holds only in-frame clones, not every one. The sample lists roughly 140,000 clones, roughly 46% occurring once. This entry belongs to a study of CD8+ T cells in alopecia areata. On the study more broadly: For the treated group, dosing was oral tofacitinib at 5 to 10 mg twice daily.

Study-wide results and caveats: Sequenced scalp T cells also include alphabeta T cells resident in normal skin.

Between the trimmed V and J ends, which lost 3 bases and 2 bases, there was a span of 13 bases. Germline V gene data show CDR1 as MDHEN and CDR2 as SYDVKM. The CDR3 spans 15 residues. The TCR was taken from a human donor with alopecia areata. This specimen consisted of CD4+ T cells sorted from blood, obtained at week 0. The gene calls are TRBV28 and TRBJ1-2; D call uncertain. The CDR3 DNA is TGTGCCAGCAGTTTCGAGGGCACTATCAACTATGGCTACACCTTC. Protein: CASSFEGTINYGYTF.